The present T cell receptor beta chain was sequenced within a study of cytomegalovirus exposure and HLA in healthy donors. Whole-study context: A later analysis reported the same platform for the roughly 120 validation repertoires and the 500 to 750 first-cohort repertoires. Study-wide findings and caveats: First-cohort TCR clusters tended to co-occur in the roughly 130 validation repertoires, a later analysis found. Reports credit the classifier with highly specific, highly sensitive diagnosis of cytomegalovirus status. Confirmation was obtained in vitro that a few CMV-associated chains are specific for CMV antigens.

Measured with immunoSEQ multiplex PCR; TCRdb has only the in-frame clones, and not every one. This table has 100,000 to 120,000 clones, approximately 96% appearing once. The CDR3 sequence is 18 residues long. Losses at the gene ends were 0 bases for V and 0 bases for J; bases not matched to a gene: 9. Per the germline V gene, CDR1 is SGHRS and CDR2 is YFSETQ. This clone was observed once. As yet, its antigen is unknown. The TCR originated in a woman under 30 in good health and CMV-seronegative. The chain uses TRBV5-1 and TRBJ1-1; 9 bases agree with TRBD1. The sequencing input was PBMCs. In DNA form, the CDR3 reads TGCGCCAGCAGCTTGGAAAACAGGGGGCTAAGTCTGAACACTGAAGCTTTCTTT. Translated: CASSLENRGLSLNTEAFF.